This T cell receptor (beta chain) was captured in a study of Graves' ophthalmopathy and Graves' hyperthyroidism. Background on the study: Absence of ophthalmopathy within 18 months of follow-up defined stable hyperthyroidism.

Amplified material comprised TCR beta CDR3 regions derived from RNA transcripts. HTBI primers were used in a first-round RT-PCR, which preceded a second-round multiplex PCR. One entry per CDR3 protein, called by TCRdb with MiXCR from the multiplex PCR reads. The sample comprises over a million distinct CDR3 sequences, less than 45% of which are singletons, and 11% rests with the top ten. Regarding the study as a whole: Also, most clonotypes expanded in the thyroid above 0.001 frequency appeared in blood. Ophthalmopathy progression was predicted by the model at around 70% sensitivity and about 72% specificity.

Other autoimmune diseases, uncontrolled infections, pregnancy and lactation each led to patient exclusion. Comments on this clonotype: Its antigen is undetermined.

With 9 bases removed from V and 0 bases from J, the gap between germline ends came to 14 bases. This CDR3 region has 14 residues. Germline CDR1 and CDR2: LNHDA and SQIVND (reference sequence). The genes are TRBV19 and TRBJ1-2; D is uncertain. The specimen sequenced was peripheral blood or thyroid tissue (not recorded which). This clonotype originated in an adult man with Graves' hyperthyroidism. The CDR3 spells CASKKDGTNYGYTF. The DNA of the CDR3 is TGTGCCAGCAAAAAGGACGGGACTAACTATGGCTACACCTTC.